The 15 T cell receptor beta chains given below trace back to one sample, sequenced in a study of Ad26.COV2.S vaccination and SARS-CoV-2 variants (dated by TCRdb to the early 2020s). Receptor libraries were prepared by the immunoSEQ multiplex PCR assay. TCRdb re-hosts the immuneACCESS table, in-frame sequences only. Its copies lack some clones; in the studies checked, an unresolved V gene accounts for under half of them, and the cause for the rest is not known. Present in this sample are about 430,000 clones, roughly 90% of which were seen just once. The top ten clonotypes cover 10% to 15% of the sample. What this sample's treatment or condition label stands for: approximately 18 received Ad26.COV2.S at low or high dose, single or two shots; about 5 received placebo; per-sample allocation not given. Repertoires of vaccine and placebo recipients were sequenced from samples collected on day 63 after the first injection.

The sequenced sample was peripheral blood, obtained in a trial of Ad26.COV2.S vaccine versus placebo. The source of these receptors is a person aged 18 to 59 who received the Ad26.COV2.S COVID-19 vaccine or a placebo.

This chain joins TRBV7-2 and TRBJ1-3; D is unclear. The germline V gene encodes CDR1 SGHTA and CDR2 FQGNSA. The CDR3 covers 16 residues. V lost 5 bases to trimming and J lost 2 bases, with 16 bases between them. The CDR3 reads CASSQGRVAPGNTIYF. The CDR3 DNA reads TGTGCCAGCAGCCAAGGACGGGTAGCTCCTGGAAACACCATATATTTT.

V and J are TRBV11-2 and TRBJ2-2, with 7 nucleotides matching TRBD2. With 7 bases clipped from V and 6 bases from J, the junction kept 14 bases outside the gene matches. The CDR3 sequence is 16 residues long. Germline V lookup: CDR1 SGHAT, CDR2 FQNNGV. The CDR3 nucleotides read TGTGCCAGCATCGTTGGGAGGGAGGGCCAATCCGGGGAGCTGTTTTTT. It encodes CASIVGREGQSGELFF.

The gene calls are TRBV27 and TRBJ2-7; 8 nucleotides agree with TRBD1. The CDR3 is 18 residues long. Looked up from germline, CDR1 is MNHEY and CDR2 is SMNVEV (reference sequence). V lost 3 bases and J lost 2; bases outside the gene matches: 15. The CDR3 DNA reads as TGTGCCAGCAGTTTCTCCGGGACAGGTCTGATTAAACCCTACGAGCAGTACTTC. Amino acid sequence: CASSFSGTGLIKPYEQYF.

Concerning this clone itself: The same CDR3 arises from other DNA sequences in this sample as well. The rearrangement links TRBV7-2 to TRBJ2-3, with D hard to call. The CDR3 is 12 residues long. Trimming pared 5 bases from V and 2 bases from J, leaving 5 bases between. Germline values: CDR1 SGHTA, CDR2 FQGNSA. DNA for the CDR3: TGTGCCAGCAGCCCGTACACAGATACGCAGTATTTT. This sequence encodes CASSPYTDTQYF.

The chain couples TRBV28 to TRBJ1-6, with TRBD1 identical over 8 bases. Trimming removed 4 bases from V and 15 bases from J; junction bases left unmatched: 5. Germline loops: CDR1 MDHEN, CDR2 SYDVKM. CDR3 length equals 12 residues. The CDR3 nucleotides read TGTGCCAGCAGTTACAGGGGGACTCTCCTCCACTTT. This codes for CASSYRGTLLHF.

Concerning this clone itself: One junction end disagrees with the germline gene, perhaps due to a read error. CDR3 in amino acids: CASSLGASSSF. DNA of the CDR3: TGTGCCAGCAGCTTAGGGGCTAGCAGTAGCTTC. J is TRBJ2-7 and V is TRBV7-2; possible D gene TRBD2, 5 bases. The germline V gene has CDR1 SGHTA and CDR2 FQGNSA. The CDR3 runs 11 residues.

J is TRBJ1-5 and V is TRBV5-1; 8 bases match TRBD1. This CDR3 has 16 amino acids. The J segment lost 2 bases and the V segment lost 0 bases, leaving 4 bases of the junction unmatched. Germline loops: CDR1 SGHRS, CDR2 YFSETQ. The CDR3 reads CASSLAGGDGNQPQHF. Here the CDR3 DNA reads TGCGCCAGCAGCTTGGCAGGGGGCGACGGCAATCAGCCCCAGCATTTT.

The CDR3 DNA reads TGTGCCAGCAGCCCGGGACAGAACTATGGCTACACCTTC. Residues: CASSPGQNYGYTF. The rearrangement uses TRBV6-2 or TRBV6-3 and TRBJ1-2, with 7 bases aligning to TRBD1. The trim removed 6 bases at V and 2 bases at J, leaving 3 bases unmatched. Per germline, CDR1 MNHEY and CDR2 SVGEGT. The CDR3 length is 13 residues.

This sequence joins TRBV5-4 and TRBJ2-3; D is undetermined. Germline-derived CDR1 and CDR2 are SGHNT and YYREEE (reference sequence). V lost 3 bases to trimming and J lost 6 bases, with 8 bases between them. The CDR3 loop spans 12 amino acids. CDR3 sequence: CASSSPRDTQYF. CDR3 nucleotides: TGTGCCAGCAGCTCGCCGCGGGATACGCAGTATTTT.

The V call is TRBV20-1, the J call TRBJ2-3; TRBD2 agrees at 7 bases. The CDR3 is made up of 15 amino acids. V was clipped by 3 bases and J by 0 bases; unmatched bases: 6. Germline V gene data show CDR1 as DFQATT and CDR2 as SNEGSKA (reference sequence). The CDR3 protein is CSASLTSVSTDTQYF. Written as DNA, the CDR3 is TGCAGTGCTAGTTTAACTAGCGTTAGCACAGATACGCAGTATTTT.

The chain is built from TRBV12-3 or TRBV12-4 and TRBJ2-1; D ambiguous. CDR3 length equals 13 residues. V shed 5 bases and J shed 6 bases, with 11 bases lying between them. This CDR3 is CASSLKSGNEQFF. The CDR3, as DNA: TGTGCCAGCAGTCTAAAATCCGGCAATGAGCAGTTCTTC.

The chain carries TRBV7-9 and TRBJ2-5, with D unclear. The CDR3 consists of 14 residues. Germline V lookup: CDR1 SEHNR, CDR2 FQNEAQ (reference sequence). V lost 5 bases and J lost 4, with 14 bases in between. For the CDR3, the DNA is TGTGCCAGCAGCCCACGGCCTATCGGAGAGACCCAGTACTTC. As protein: CASSPRPIGETQYF.

The J gene is TRBJ1-6, the V gene TRBV15; possibly TRBD1 for D (6 bases). In germline, CDR1 is LNHNV, CDR2 YYDKDF (reference sequence). Trimming shortened V by 6 bases and J by 8 bases, and 17 bases separated the two germline ends. This CDR3 region has 15 residues. The CDR3, as DNA: TGTGCCACCAGGAGCAGGGGCTCTGCGGATTCACCCCTCCACTTT. This gives the protein CATRSRGSADSPLHF.

This clone is a singleton in its sample. The J gene is TRBJ1-1, the V gene TRBV28; D call uncertain. V was shortened by 4 bases and J by 3 bases, with 15 bases between the two germline ends. This CDR3 region has 15 residues. From germline, CDR1 is MDHEN and CDR2 SYDVKM. The CDR3 here is CASSSPRRVDTEAFF. The CDR3 DNA is TGTGCCAGCAGTTCGCCACGGCGCGTCGACACTGAAGCTTTCTTT.

The CDR3 bases are TGTGCCAGCAGTCCCCTGAGGGACGGCGCCTACGAGCAGTACTTC. Amino acid sequence: CASSPLRDGAYEQYF. This chain uses TRBV25-1 with TRBJ2-7; D tentatively reads TRBD1 or TRBD2 (5 bases each). In germline, CDR1 is MGHDK, CDR2 SYGVNS. V lost 5 bases and J 2 bases, leaving 16 bases between the germline ends. This CDR3 has 15 amino acids.